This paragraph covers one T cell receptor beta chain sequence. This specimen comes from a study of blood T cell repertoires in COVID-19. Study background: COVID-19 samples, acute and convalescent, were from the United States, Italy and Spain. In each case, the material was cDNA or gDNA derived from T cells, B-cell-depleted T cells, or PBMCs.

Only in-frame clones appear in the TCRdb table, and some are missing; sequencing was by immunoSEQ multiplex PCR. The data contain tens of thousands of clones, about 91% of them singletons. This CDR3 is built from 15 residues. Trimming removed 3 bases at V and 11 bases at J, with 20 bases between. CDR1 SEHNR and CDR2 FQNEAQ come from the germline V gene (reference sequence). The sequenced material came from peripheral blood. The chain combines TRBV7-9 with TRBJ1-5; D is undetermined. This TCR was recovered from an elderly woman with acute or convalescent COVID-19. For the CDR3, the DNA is TGTGCCAGCAGCTTCGCGGGCGCCCCCCTTTCGTCCCAGCATTTT. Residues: CASSFAGAPLSSQHF.